These T cell receptor beta chains were read from a single sample in a study of sequential checkpoint blockade in melanoma. Sequencing was performed with immunoSEQ multiplex PCR; in TCRdb, only in-frame clones are kept and a portion is missing. In the table there are 25,000 to 30,000 clones, 77% of which are singletons. Sequencing used CD8+ T cells sorted from blood (inferred from file names), obtained from a patient given nivolumab and ipilimumab in sequence. These receptors were collected from a human donor with melanoma. Both conserved end residues are part of each CDR3. D genes are given only for firm matches. Clone sizes are given selectively: once, few, many, or a class where the clone is expanded.

d_call: -; clone_size: -; j_call: TRBJ2-1; v_call: TRBV5-1; cdr3_nt: TGCGCCAGCAGCCCCGGGAGATCCTACAATGAGCAGTTCTTC; cdr3_aa: CASSPGRSYNEQFF
d_call: -; clone_size: once; j_call: TRBJ1-2; v_call: TRBV30; cdr3_nt: TGTGCCTGGAGTAATAGCAGGGCGGGGGGCTACACCTTC; cdr3_aa: CAWSNSRAGGYTF
d_call: -; clone_size: once; j_call: TRBJ2-1; v_call: TRBV19; cdr3_nt: TGTGCCAGTAGTATCCCCAGCTCCTACAATGAGCAGTTCTTC; cdr3_aa: CASSIPSSYNEQFF
d_call: TRBD2; clone_size: -; j_call: TRBJ2-7; v_call: TRBV7-9; cdr3_nt: TGTGCCAGCAGCTTATCAGCGGGAGAGGTCGAGCAGTACTTC; cdr3_aa: CASSLSAGEVEQYF
d_call: TRBD1; clone_size: few; j_call: TRBJ1-6; v_call: TRBV5-8; cdr3_nt: TGTGCCAGCAGCCTGGGACAGGGGGGTTCACCCCTCCACTTT; cdr3_aa: CASSLGQGGSPLHF
d_call: TRBD2; clone_size: -; j_call: TRBJ2-1; v_call: TRBV4-2; cdr3_nt: TGTGCCAGCAGCCAAACCCTAGCGGGGACGGATGAGCAGTTCTTC; cdr3_aa: CASSQTLAGTDEQFF
d_call: TRBD1; clone_size: -; j_call: TRBJ2-5; v_call: TRBV7-9; cdr3_nt: TGTGCCAGCAGGTCCATGAAACAGGGGATCCAAGAGACCCAGTACTTC; cdr3_aa: CASRSMKQGIQETQYF
d_call: -; clone_size: -; j_call: TRBJ2-7; v_call: TRBV5-4; cdr3_nt: TGTGCCAGCAGCCTACAGGGTCCCAACGAGCAGTACTTC; cdr3_aa: CASSLQGPNEQYF
d_call: -; clone_size: few; j_call: TRBJ2-7; v_call: TRBV5-6; cdr3_nt: TGTGCCAGCAGCCTACAGGGTCCCAACGAGCAGTACTTC; cdr3_aa: CASSLQGPNEQYF
d_call: -; clone_size: -; j_call: TRBJ2-1; v_call: TRBV2; cdr3_nt: TGTGCCAGCAGACCCCCGAGCTCCTACAATGAGCAGTTCTTC; cdr3_aa: CASRPPSSYNEQFF
d_call: TRBD1; clone_size: -; j_call: TRBJ2-7; v_call: TRBV7-8; cdr3_nt: TGTGCCAGCAGCTGGGGACAGGGGGTAAGCGACGAGCAGTACTTC; cdr3_aa: CASSWGQGVSDEQYF
d_call: -; clone_size: -; j_call: TRBJ2-5; v_call: TRBV5-8; cdr3_nt: TGTGCCAGCAGCTTGCAAACTACTAGTTGGGAGACCCAGTACTTC; cdr3_aa: CASSLQTTSWETQYF
d_call: -; clone_size: -; j_call: TRBJ1-1; v_call: TRBV4-1; cdr3_nt: TGCGCCAGCAGAGCGTACGGCAGTCCAGACACTGAAGCTTTCTTT; cdr3_aa: CASRAYGSPDTEAFF
d_call: -; clone_size: -; j_call: TRBJ2-1; v_call: TRBV29-1; cdr3_nt: TGCAGCGTCGAGGGCAGGTCAGGCTCCTACAATGAGCAGTTCTTC; cdr3_aa: CSVEGRSGSYNEQFF
d_call: -; clone_size: -; j_call: TRBJ2-3; v_call: TRBV9; cdr3_nt: TGTGCCAGCAGCGTAGACGGTCTAACGTCAGATACGCAGTATTTT; cdr3_aa: CASSVDGLTSDTQYF
d_call: -; clone_size: -; j_call: TRBJ1-1; v_call: TRBV19; cdr3_nt: TGTGCCAGTAGCAGGGGAGGGCATATGGCTGAAGCTTTCTTT; cdr3_aa: CASSRGGHMAEAFF
d_call: -; clone_size: -; j_call: TRBJ1-1; v_call: TRBV29-1; cdr3_nt: TGCAGCGTTGTAGGCGCAGGGCACACTGAAGCTTTCTTT; cdr3_aa: CSVVGAGHTEAFF
d_call: -; clone_size: -; j_call: TRBJ2-2; v_call: TRBV5-1; cdr3_nt: TGCGCCAGCAGCTTGGGAGGAGGGAACCGGGAGCTGTTTTTT; cdr3_aa: CASSLGGGNRELFF
d_call: -; clone_size: -; j_call: TRBJ2-1; v_call: TRBV9; cdr3_nt: TGTGCCAGCAGCGTAGGAGGAGGGGCAGCGTCCTACAATGAGCAGTTCTTC; cdr3_aa: CASSVGGGAASYNEQFF
d_call: -; clone_size: -; j_call: TRBJ2-7; v_call: TRBV23-1; cdr3_nt: TGCGCCAGCGGCCCGGGACATAGCTCCTACGAGCAGTACTTC; cdr3_aa: CASGPGHSSYEQYF
d_call: -; clone_size: -; j_call: TRBJ1-3; v_call: TRBV7-9; cdr3_nt: TGTGCCAGCAGCTTAGGGGGAGTTTTCTCTGGAAACACCATATATTTT; cdr3_aa: CASSLGGVFSGNTIYF
d_call: -; clone_size: -; j_call: TRBJ2-5; v_call: TRBV18; cdr3_nt: TGTGCCAGCTCACTTACACCGTACCAAGAGACCCAGTACTTC; cdr3_aa: CASSLTPYQETQYF
d_call: -; clone_size: -; j_call: TRBJ2-3; v_call: TRBV7-2; cdr3_nt: TGTGCCAGCAGCCCCCTCGCGGCTAGCACAGATACGCAGTATTTT; cdr3_aa: CASSPLAASTDTQYF
d_call: -; clone_size: -; j_call: TRBJ1-2; v_call: TRBV2; cdr3_nt: TGTGCCAGCACGTCCCTAGAGGAGGTATATGGCTACACCTTC; cdr3_aa: CASTSLEEVYGYTF
d_call: -; clone_size: -; j_call: TRBJ2-5; v_call: TRBV27; cdr3_nt: TGTGCCAGCAGTTTAGGGCCGACGGTCCAAGAGACCCAGTACTTC; cdr3_aa: CASSLGPTVQETQYF
d_call: TRBD1; clone_size: -; j_call: TRBJ1-2; v_call: TRBV6-1; cdr3_nt: TGTGCCAGCAGTGACCCACAGGGGGCAAGCTATGGCTACACCTTC; cdr3_aa: CASSDPQGASYGYTF
d_call: -; clone_size: -; j_call: TRBJ1-1; v_call: TRBV5-4; cdr3_nt: TGTGCCAGCAGCTTTGGGCAGGGTAGACCTGAAGCTTTCTTT; cdr3_aa: CASSFGQGRPEAFF
d_call: -; clone_size: -; j_call: TRBJ2-2; v_call: TRBV27; cdr3_nt: TGTGCCAGCAGTTTAGTATACACCGGGGAGCTGTTTTTT; cdr3_aa: CASSLVYTGELFF
d_call: -; clone_size: -; j_call: TRBJ2-1; v_call: TRBV4-3; cdr3_nt: TGCGCCAGCAGCCAAGATCTAGGGGTACCGGTGAGCTCCTACAATGAGCAGTTCTTC; cdr3_aa: CASSQDLGVPVSSYNEQFF
d_call: TRBD2; clone_size: once; j_call: TRBJ2-7; v_call: TRBV2; cdr3_nt: TGTGCCAGCAGCGCGACTAGCGGGAGGGCCTACGAGCAGTACTTC; cdr3_aa: CASSATSGRAYEQYF
d_call: -; clone_size: -; j_call: TRBJ2-5; v_call: TRBV18; cdr3_nt: TGTGCCAGCTCAGCGGGCGTAAAAGTCGGGGAGACCCAGTACTTC; cdr3_aa: CASSAGVKVGETQYF
d_call: TRBD1; clone_size: -; j_call: TRBJ2-2; v_call: TRBV11-2; cdr3_nt: TGTGCCAGCAGCTTAATGGCAGGGGGCACCGGGGAGCTGTTTTTT; cdr3_aa: CASSLMAGGTGELFF
d_call: TRBD1; clone_size: -; j_call: TRBJ2-7; v_call: TRBV5-4; cdr3_nt: TGTGCCAGCAGCCCGTACAGGGGGGCTGAGGAGCAGTACTTC; cdr3_aa: CASSPYRGAEEQYF
d_call: -; clone_size: once; j_call: TRBJ1-5; v_call: TRBV5-6; cdr3_nt: TGTGCCAGCAGCCTAGAGGGACTGCAAGATCAGCCCCAGCATTTT; cdr3_aa: CASSLEGLQDQPQHF
d_call: -; clone_size: -; j_call: TRBJ2-3; v_call: TRBV6-5; cdr3_nt: TGTGCCAGCAGCCCGGGGACTGTTGAGCAGTATTTT; cdr3_aa: CASSPGTVEQYF
d_call: -; clone_size: -; j_call: TRBJ1-1; v_call: TRBV19; cdr3_nt: TGTGCCAGTAGGACGGGACAGAACACTGAAGCTTTCTTT; cdr3_aa: CASRTGQNTEAFF
d_call: TRBD1; clone_size: -; j_call: TRBJ2-2; v_call: TRBV9; cdr3_nt: TGTGCCAGCAGCATTCTTCAGGGGGCGCCGAACACCGGGGAGCTGTTTTTT; cdr3_aa: CASSILQGAPNTGELFF
d_call: -; clone_size: -; j_call: TRBJ2-3; v_call: TRBV6-4; cdr3_nt: TGTGCCAGCAGTGAGGGGGCCGGGGCAGATACGCAGTATTTT; cdr3_aa: CASSEGAGADTQYF
d_call: TRBD1; clone_size: -; j_call: TRBJ2-2; v_call: TRBV7-2; cdr3_nt: TGTGCCAGCAGCTTTCCGGGACAGGGGCCGAACACCGGGGAGCTGTTTTTT; cdr3_aa: CASSFPGQGPNTGELFF
d_call: -; clone_size: -; j_call: TRBJ2-7; v_call: TRBV28; cdr3_nt: TGTGCCAGCAGTACCCCCCAGGGCTTAAGCTCCTACGAGCAGTACTTC; cdr3_aa: CASSTPQGLSSYEQYF
d_call: -; clone_size: -; j_call: TRBJ1-2; v_call: TRBV9; cdr3_nt: TGTGCCAGCAGCGGCGGCACTAGGGGCTACACCTTC; cdr3_aa: CASSGGTRGYTF
d_call: TRBD2; clone_size: -; j_call: TRBJ2-6; v_call: TRBV27; cdr3_nt: TGTGCCAGCACCGGGGGGGGAGGGGCCAACGTCCTGACTTTC; cdr3_aa: CASTGGGGANVLTF
d_call: -; clone_size: -; j_call: TRBJ2-1; v_call: TRBV9; cdr3_nt: TGTGCCAGCAGCGTAGAATCGAAGAGCTCCTACAATGAGCAGTTCTTC; cdr3_aa: CASSVESKSSYNEQFF
d_call: TRBD2; clone_size: once; j_call: TRBJ2-1; v_call: TRBV29-1; cdr3_nt: TGCAGCGTTGATAGCGGGAAGGTGGGGAGCGGTGAGCAGTTCTTC; cdr3_aa: CSVDSGKVGSGEQFF
d_call: -; clone_size: -; j_call: TRBJ1-2; v_call: TRBV4-1; cdr3_nt: TGCGCCAGCAGCCAAGACGGTAGGGGGTGGGGCTACACCTTC; cdr3_aa: CASSQDGRGWGYTF
d_call: TRBD1; clone_size: -; j_call: TRBJ2-3; v_call: TRBV19; cdr3_nt: TGTGCCAGTAGTGGGACAGGGGGAGGAGATACGCAGTATTTT; cdr3_aa: CASSGTGGGDTQYF
d_call: TRBD2; clone_size: -; j_call: TRBJ2-1; v_call: TRBV9; cdr3_nt: TGTGCCAGCAGCGTAGAAGGACTAGCGGGCAATGAGCAGTTCTTC; cdr3_aa: CASSVEGLAGNEQFF
d_call: -; clone_size: -; j_call: TRBJ2-1; v_call: TRBV27; cdr3_nt: TGTGCCAGCAGTTTAGGGGCTCGGAATGAGCAGTTCTTC; cdr3_aa: CASSLGARNEQFF
d_call: -; clone_size: few; j_call: TRBJ2-5; v_call: TRBV7-9; cdr3_nt: TGTGCCAGCAGCTCGTCCGGGACTTGGGGAGAGACCCAGTACTTC; cdr3_aa: CASSSSGTWGETQYF